A selection of T cell receptor beta chains follows, all from one sample in a study of T cell changes during pregnancy in multiple sclerosis. Data came from immunoSEQ multiplex PCR; TCRdb stores just in-frame clones and leaves some out. The data show approximately 88,000 clones, approximately 92% seen once. This material consisted of peripheral blood, taken in the first trimester of pregnancy. The receptors shown here come from a female donor with multiple sclerosis, enrolled in a pregnancy study. Each CDR3 is given with its conserved first and last residue. Fields, in order: clone size, V gene, J gene, D gene, CDR3 protein, CDR3 DNA. A D gene is named only where the DNA matches it firmly. A row's size may be missing; if present it is once, few, many or a size class.

NA,TRBV2,TRBJ1-1,NA,CASLTSSKAFF,TGTGCCAGCTTAACGAGCTCGAAGGCTTTCTTT
NA,TRBV4-2,TRBJ2-7,NA,CASSQDRDTGSYEQYF,TGTGCCAGCAGCCAAGACCGGGACACCGGCTCCTACGAGCAGTACTTC
NA,TRBV6-6,TRBJ1-2,NA,CASSRSGGYTF,TGTGCCAGCAGCCGGAGTGGAGGCTACACCTTC
NA,TRBV7-7,TRBJ2-2,NA,CASSLAQSGGELFF,TGTGCTAGCAGCTTAGCACAGAGTGGCGGGGAGCTGTTTTTT
NA,TRBV6-6,TRBJ2-1,NA,CASSYPAGRPEQFF,TGTGCCAGCAGTTACCCCGCGGGTCGCCCTGAGCAGTTCTTC
NA,TRBV18,TRBJ2-7,TRBD1,CASSLRTGNGLAYEQYF,TGTGCCAGCTCACTACGGACAGGGAACGGGCTCGCCTACGAGCAGTACTTC
NA,TRBV6-4,TRBJ2-1,TRBD1,CASSGLPGQGRNEQFF,TGTGCCAGCAGTGGCCTACCGGGACAGGGTCGTAATGAGCAGTTCTTC
NA,TRBV28,TRBJ2-7,TRBD2,CASSFPGTTFYEQYF,TGTGCCAGCAGTTTCCCCGGGACTACCTTCTACGAGCAGTACTTC
NA,TRBV11-3,TRBJ2-5,TRBD2,CASSLGSAGGVETQYF,TGTGCCAGCAGCTTAGGATCAGCGGGAGGGGTTGAGACCCAGTACTTC
NA,TRBV14,TRBJ2-1,NA,CASSQDDRQQFF,TGTGCCAGCAGCCAAGACGACAGACAGCAGTTCTTC
NA,TRBV11-2,TRBJ2-7,TRBD2,CASSPGLAGRAYEQYF,TGTGCCAGCAGCCCGGGGCTAGCGGGTCGCGCCTACGAGCAGTACTTC
NA,TRBV18,TRBJ2-7,NA,CASSPRSTGPDEQYF,TGTGCCAGCTCACCACGTTCCACAGGACCTGACGAGCAGTACTTC
NA,TRBV25-1,TRBJ1-1,NA,CASSGPGGTEAFF,TGTGCCAGCAGTGGACCCGGGGGTACTGAAGCTTTCTTT
NA,TRBV7-6,TRBJ2-2,NA,CASSLVVRRGELFF,TGTGCCAGCAGCTTAGTAGTTCGCCGCGGGGAGCTGTTTTTT
NA,TRBV2,TRBJ2-7,TRBD1,CASSGDSSYEQYF,TGTGCCAGCAGTGGGGACAGCTCCTACGAGCAGTACTTC
NA,TRBV28,TRBJ2-1,NA,CASSLSGTLYHNEQFF,TGTGCCAGCAGTTTATCCGGGACATTGTACCACAATGAGCAGTTCTTC
NA,TRBV10-3,TRBJ2-2,NA,CAISEGGAGELFF,TGTGCCATCAGTGAAGGCGGCGCCGGGGAGCTGTTTTTT
few,TRBV21-1,TRBJ2-7,NA,CASSKRRQGPYEQYF,TGTGCCAGCAGCAAACGAAGACAGGGGCCCTACGAGCAGTACTTC
NA,TRBV27,TRBJ2-7,TRBD1,CASSSGQGRTYEQYF,TGTGCCAGCAGTTCGGGACAGGGGAGGACCTACGAGCAGTACTTC
NA,TRBV10-3,TRBJ2-3,TRBD1,CAISDPNPGQGFADTQYF,TGTGCCATCAGTGACCCTAACCCGGGACAGGGGTTCGCAGATACGCAGTATTTT
once,TRBV19,TRBJ2-7,NA,CASSIDLSGASYEQYF,TGTGCCAGTAGTATAGATCTGTCAGGGGCTTCCTACGAGCAGTACTTC
NA,TRBV6-5,TRBJ2-6,NA,CASSYSAGSGANVLTF,TGTGCCAGCAGTTACTCGGCAGGGTCTGGGGCCAACGTCCTGACTTTC
NA,TRBV28,TRBJ1-4,TRBD1,CASSSTDFDRGHEKLFF,TGTGCCAGCAGTTCAACAGACTTTGACAGGGGCCATGAAAAACTGTTTTTT
NA,TRBV29-1,TRBJ2-3,NA,CSVRTTAGPTDTQYF,TGCAGCGTCCGTACCACGGCAGGCCCCACAGATACGCAGTATTTT
NA,TRBV19,TRBJ1-1,TRBD1,CASTQSQGVGAFF,TGTGCCAGCACACAATCGCAGGGGGTCGGAGCTTTCTTT
NA,TRBV6-5,TRBJ1-4,NA,CASSSGFLNEKLFF,TGTGCCAGCAGTTCCGGGTTCCTTAATGAAAAACTGTTTTTT
NA,TRBV4-2,TRBJ2-1,TRBD2,CASSQETSGVYNEQFF,TGTGCCAGCAGCCAAGAAACTAGCGGAGTGTACAATGAGCAGTTCTTC
NA,TRBV7-8,TRBJ2-7,NA,CASSFRGSGPYEQYF,TGTGCCAGCAGCTTCCGAGGTAGCGGCCCCTACGAGCAGTACTTC
NA,TRBV5-1,TRBJ2-1,NA,CASSSRISAGEQFF,TGCGCCAGCAGCTCAAGAATTAGCGCGGGGGAGCAGTTCTTC
NA,TRBV5-1,TRBJ1-4,NA,CASSLGSGINGEKLFF,TGCGCCAGCAGCTTAGGGTCAGGGATAAATGGTGAAAAACTGTTTTTT
NA,TRBV7-2,TRBJ2-2,TRBD2,CASSWDYPNTGELFF,TGTGCCAGCAGCTGGGACTACCCGAACACCGGGGAGCTGTTTTTT
NA,TRBV12-2,TRBJ2-7,NA,CASRLVLTEQHSYEQYF,TGTGCAAGTCGCTTAGTCCTGACTGAGCAACACTCCTACGAGCAGTACTTC
NA,TRBV29-1,TRBJ2-3,TRBD2,CSVIPTSGISDTQYF,TGCAGCGTCATACCGACTAGCGGGATTTCAGATACGCAGTATTTT
NA,TRBV18,TRBJ1-1,NA,CASSPMGRLNTEAFF,TGTGCCAGCTCACCAATGGGGCGGTTGAACACTGAAGCTTTCTTT
NA,TRBV29-1,TRBJ2-6,TRBD2,CSVADSSGRALGANVLTF,TGCAGCGTCGCAGACTCTAGCGGGAGGGCACTGGGGGCCAACGTCCTGACTTTC
NA,TRBV28,TRBJ2-5,NA,CASSDRTYQETQYF,TGTGCCAGCAGTGACAGGACGTACCAAGAGACCCAGTACTTC
NA,TRBV9,TRBJ2-2,TRBD2,CASSSPGRLAANTGELFF,TGTGCCAGCAGCTCCCCGGGACGACTAGCGGCGAACACCGGGGAGCTGTTTTTT
once,TRBV4-1,TRBJ2-7,TRBD2,CASSPSIAGGPREQYF,TGCGCCAGCAGCCCATCGATAGCGGGAGGGCCGAGGGAGCAGTACTTC
NA,TRBV11-3,TRBJ2-3,TRBD2,CASSLGTSGSTDTQYF,TGTGCCAGCAGCTTAGGAACTAGCGGTAGCACAGATACGCAGTATTTT
NA,TRBV11-1,TRBJ1-1,NA,CASSLGEGTEAFF,TGTGCCAGCAGCTTAGGTGAGGGCACTGAAGCTTTCTTT
NA,TRBV11-2,TRBJ2-5,NA,CASSLASGTQYF,TGTGCCAGCAGCTTAGCCTCCGGGACCCAGTACTTC
NA,TRBV4-1,TRBJ2-1,NA,CASSLRDTYNEQFF,TGCGCCAGCAGCCTCCGGGACACGTACAATGAGCAGTTCTTC
NA,TRBV28,TRBJ2-7,TRBD1,CASSLVVRDRVSYEQYF,TGTGCCAGCAGTTTAGTGGTCCGGGACAGGGTCTCCTACGAGCAGTACTTC
NA,TRBV29-1,TRBJ1-4,NA,CSVEGGGNGRGKLFF,TGCAGCGTTGAAGGCGGAGGGAATGGTAGGGGAAAACTGTTTTTT
NA,TRBV9,TRBJ2-5,NA,CASSRDSLLETQYF,TGTGCCAGCAGCCGGGACTCCCTTCTCGAGACCCAGTACTTC
NA,TRBV11-3,TRBJ1-1,NA,CASSRGSLNTEAFF,TGTGCCAGCAGCAGGGGGTCATTGAACACTGAAGCTTTCTTT
NA,TRBV30,TRBJ2-2,NA,CAWSGLSTGELFF,TGTGCCTGGAGTGGACTTTCCACCGGGGAGCTGTTTTTT
NA,TRBV28,TRBJ2-3,TRBD2,CASAHFGGTDTQYF,TGTGCCAGCGCCCATTTCGGGGGGACAGATACGCAGTATTTT